The 22 T cell receptor beta chains below come from one sample, sequenced in a study of T cell repertoires in cytomegalovirus infection. TCRdb reanalysed the reads using MiXCR and keeps one entry per CDR3 protein. Of some 300,000 distinct CDR3 sequences listed, 9.6% were seen once; the top ten hold approximately 2.4%. Sequences were obtained from PBMCs. The receptor source for this set is a human donor in good health (CMV status not recorded). Some clones in this sample may be carry-over from other donors' samples.

This clonotype was counted many times. J is TRBJ2-5 and V is TRBV2, with D tentatively TRBD2 (5 bases). The CDR3 is 14 amino acids. Germline CDR1 and CDR2: SNHLY and FYNNEI. Trimming removed 2 bases from V and 13 bases from J, with 20 bases in between. The CDR3 protein is CASSERLAAREGYF. CDR3 nucleotides: TGTGCCAGCAGTGAACGGCTAGCTGCAAGGGAAGGGTACTTC. Filled out from reference TRBV2 and TRBJ2-5, the complete variable domain reads EPEVTQTPSHQVTQMGQEVILRCVPISNHLYFYWYRQILGQKVEFLVSFYNNEISEKSEIFDDQFSVERPDGSNFTLKIRSTKLEDSAMYFCASSERLAAREGYFGPGTRLLVL.

The rearrangement joins TRBV4-1 to TRBJ2-5; 9 bases fit TRBD1. Germline CDR1 is MGHRA and CDR2 is YSYEKL. The CDR3 is 15 amino acids. V dropped 0 bases and J dropped 7; count of bases not matched to a gene: 6. The CDR3 sequence is CASSQERDRAWTQYF. Here the CDR3 DNA reads TGCGCCAGCAGCCAAGAGAGGGACAGGGCCTGGACCCAGTACTTC.

This clonotype was seen more than once but under ten times. The genes are TRBV6-2 or TRBV6-3 and TRBJ1-3; D is unresolved. CDR1 is MNHEY and CDR2 is SVGEGT in the germline V gene. The ends were cut back, 7 bases at V and 3 bases at J, with 7 bases in the middle. There are 12 residues in the CDR3. CDR3 residues: CASTRNGNTIYF. CDR3 DNA sequence: TGTGCCAGCACGCGAAATGGAAACACCATATATTTT.

CDR3 nucleotides: TGCGCCAGCAGCCCTGGCGGGGAGGATACGCAGTATTTT. Residues: CASSPGGEDTQYF. The chain has TRBV5-1 and TRBJ2-3; the D gene is possibly TRBD2 (6 bases). Trimming removed 4 bases at V and 6 bases at J, with 12 bases between. The CDR3 consists of 13 residues. Germline V gene sequence: CDR1 SGHRS, CDR2 YFSETQ.

This clonotype came up many times. The chain joins TRBV6-6 to TRBJ1-2; tentatively, D is TRBD1 (5 bases). This CDR3 comprises 15 residues. The germline CDR1 and CDR2 sequences are MNHNY and SVGAGI (reference sequence). The V end lost 4 bases, the J end lost 2 bases, and 14 bases lay between the germline ends. The CDR3 loop reads CASSSRDLPNYGYTF. DNA for the CDR3: TGTGCCAGCAGTTCCCGGGACCTCCCCAACTATGGCTACACCTTC.

This clonotype appeared many times. The J gene is TRBJ1-1, the V gene TRBV4-2; D ambiguous. The germline V gene encodes CDR1 LGHNA and CDR2 YNFKEQ. The CDR3 is made up of 15 amino acids. V was pared by 4 bases and J by 5 bases, with 17 bases between. The DNA of the CDR3 is TGTGCCAGCAGCCCGTGGGGAGGGAGCGGTACTGAAGCTTTCTTT. It translates to CASSPWGGSGTEAFF.

This clonotype was counted only a few times. The chain uses TRBV19 and TRBJ2-7; D possibly uses TRBD1 or TRBD2 (5 bases each). This CDR3 region has 14 residues. Germline V gene lookup returns CDR1 LNHDA and CDR2 SQIVND (reference sequence). Between the trimmed V and J ends, which lost 4 bases and 1 base, there was a span of 11 bases. The DNA for the CDR3 is TGTGCCAGTAGTACTCGGGACGGTTCCTACGAGCAGTACTTC. Translating it yields CASSTRDGSYEQYF.

V gene TRBV5-1 combines with J gene TRBJ1-1, with 9 bases identical to TRBD1. Germline V CDR1 and CDR2: SGHRS, YFSETQ. The CDR3 has 15 residues. V shed 7 bases and J 1 base; nucleotides not matched to a gene: 8. The CDR3 reads CASGARDRENTEAFF. CDR3 DNA sequence: TGCGCCAGCGGGGCCCGGGACAGGGAGAACACTGAAGCTTTCTTT.

This clonotype has ten or more counts. The gene calls are TRBV7-2 and TRBJ2-7; TRBD2 agrees at 14 bases. The germline V gene encodes CDR1 SGHTA and CDR2 FQGNSA. V was pared by 3 bases and J by 3 bases, with 7 bases of the junction left unmatched. This CDR3 has 17 amino acids. The CDR3 loop reads CASSLTSGGARGYEQYV. The CDR3 DNA sequence: TGTGCCAGCAGCTTGACTAGCGGGGGGGCTCGGGGCTACGAGCAGTACGTC.

This clonotype came up many times. V and J are TRBV7-2 and TRBJ2-2; TRBD1 aligns across 7 bases. Germline V gene data show CDR1 as SGHTA and CDR2 as FQGNSA. V shed 4 bases, J shed 5 bases, and the junction held 7 bases outside the gene matches. The CDR3 is made up of 15 amino acids. CDR3 loop: CASSSDRVRTGELFF. The CDR3 DNA reads as TGTGCCAGCAGCTCTGACAGGGTTCGGACCGGGGAGCTGTTTTTT.

This clonotype was recorded many times. This chain connects TRBV7-8 to TRBJ2-1, with D perhaps TRBD1 or TRBD2 (5 bases each). Per the germline V gene, CDR1 is SGHVS and CDR2 is FQNEAQ. The CDR3 length is 16 residues. Trimming cost V 1 base and J 4 bases, with 14 bases left between them. The CDR3 DNA follows: TGTGCCAGCAGCTTAGTGGGGGTCACATCGTACAATGAGCAGTTCTTC. This translates into CASSLVGVTSYNEQFF.

This clonotype was recorded at least ten times. The chain uses TRBV7-8 and TRBJ2-5; 9 positions match TRBD2. Germline assignment: CDR1 SGHVS and CDR2 FQNEAQ. Trimming cost V 5 bases and J 5 bases; bases outside gene matches: 9. The CDR3 is 15 amino acids. The CDR3: CASSPRLAGWETQYF. The CDR3, as DNA: TGTGCCAGCAGCCCTAGGCTAGCGGGGTGGGAGACCCAGTACTTC.

The rearrangement links TRBV12-3 or TRBV12-4 to TRBJ1-4; D is unresolved. The CDR3 loop spans 13 amino acids. V was shortened by 1 base and J by 5 bases, with 5 bases between the two germline ends. CDR3 amino acids: CASSLGFNEKLFF. The CDR3 coding sequence is TGTGCCAGCAGTTTAGGGTTCAATGAAAAACTGTTTTTT.

This clonotype was detected ten times or more. This chain joins TRBV7-6 and TRBJ2-1, with D hard to call. V shed 2 bases and J shed 4 bases, with 18 bases lying between them. The CDR3 contains 17 residues. CDR1 is SGHVS, CDR2 FNYEAQ, per germline. The CDR3 region has the DNA TGTGCCAGCAGCTTATTGCCTGACATGGTAGGGTACAATGAGCAGTTCTTC. Its translation: CASSLLPDMVGYNEQFF.

The chain links TRBV6-2 or TRBV6-3 to TRBJ2-1, with 10 bases fitting TRBD2. The length of the CDR3 is 16 residues. Germline CDR1 reads MNHEY; CDR2 reads SVGEGT. Trimming at V came to 6 bases and at J to 3 bases, leaving 8 bases not matched to a gene. The CDR3 is CASRYLSSGGYNEQFF. The CDR3 DNA is TGTGCCAGCAGATACCTATCTAGCGGGGGCTACAATGAGCAGTTCTTC.

This clonotype was seen more than once but under ten times. This chain joins TRBV15 and TRBJ2-1; D is ambiguous. V gave up 0 bases and J gave up 0 bases, with 9 bases separating them. Germline V CDR1 and CDR2: LNHNV, YYDKDF (reference sequence). The CDR3 extends over 16 amino acids. The CDR3 is CATSRDRPSSYNEQFF. CDR3 in DNA: TGTGCCACCAGCAGAGATCGGCCCAGCTCCTACAATGAGCAGTTCTTC. The complete variable domain, with remaining parts taken from reference TRBV15 and TRBJ2-1, reads DAMVIQNPRYQVTQFGKPVTLSCSQTLNHNVMYWYQQKSSQAPKLLFHYYDKDFNNEADTPDNFQSRRPNTSFCFLDIRSPGLGDTAMYLCATSRDRPSSYNEQFFGPGTRLTVL.

V usage is TRBV18 and J usage is TRBJ1-2, with 9 bases that match TRBD1. V trimming: 3 bases; J trimming: 1 base; junction bases outside the gene matches: 6. Per germline, CDR1 KGHSH and CDR2 LQKENI. The CDR3 has 16 amino acids. In DNA, the CDR3 is TGTGCCAGCTCACCGGACAGGGGACTCTATAACTATGGCTACACCTTC. This translates into CASSPDRGLYNYGYTF.

This clonotype was seen ten or more times. The rearrangement joins TRBV27 to TRBJ1-1, with D perhaps TRBD1 (6 bases). This CDR3 has 14 amino acids. The germline V gene encodes CDR1 MNHEY and CDR2 SMNVEV (reference sequence). V lost 6 bases and J lost 1, with 12 bases in between. CDR3 DNA sequence: TGTGCCAGCAGACAGGGAATGGAGAACACTGAAGCTTTCTTT. Protein product: CASRQGMENTEAFF.

This clonotype was seen many times. The chain uses TRBV5-1 and TRBJ1-1; TRBD1 aligns across 9 bases. This CDR3 is 16 amino acids long. Germline loops: CDR1 SGHRS, CDR2 YFSETQ. Trimming removed 3 bases from V and 3 bases from J; junction bases left unmatched: 9. CDR3 in DNA: TGCGCCAGCAGCTGGCGCCCACAGGGGGCCGACACTGAAGCTTTCTTT. This encodes CASSWRPQGADTEAFF.

Many counts were recorded for this clonotype. The chain is built from TRBV6-2 or TRBV6-3 and TRBJ1-2; 7 positions match TRBD1. The CDR3 is 15 residues long. V lost 8 bases, J lost 4 bases, and 13 bases stayed unmatched. Germline lookup yields CDR1 MNHEY and CDR2 SVGEGT. CDR3 in amino acids: CASLRLEGAGYGYTF. As DNA, the CDR3 is TGTGCCAGCCTACGTCTGGAGGGGGCTGGCTATGGCTACACCTTC.

This clonotype was observed many times. The chain uses TRBV29-1 and TRBJ1-4, with D hard to call. The length of the CDR3 is 12 residues. Looked up from germline, CDR1 is SQVTM and CDR2 is ANQGSEA. The CDR3 sequence is CRRTSPNEKLFF. The CDR3 DNA reads TGCAGACGGACCTCACCCAATGAAAAACTGTTTTTT. Full variable domain (missing parts from reference TRBV29-1 and TRBJ1-4): SAVISQKPSRDICQRGTSLTIQCQVDSQVTMMFWYRQQPGQSLTLIATANQGSEATYESGFVIDKFPISRPNLTFSTLTVSNMSPEDSSIYLCRRTSPNEKLFFGSGTQLSVL.

The V call is TRBV10-3, the J call TRBJ1-2; the D is unclear. The germline CDR1 and CDR2 sequences are ENHRY and SYGVKD. The CDR3 runs 13 residues. Trimming removed 0 bases at V and 2 bases at J, with 4 bases between. This CDR3 is CAISESINYGYTF. As DNA, the CDR3 is TGTGCCATCAGTGAGTCCATCAACTATGGCTACACCTTC.